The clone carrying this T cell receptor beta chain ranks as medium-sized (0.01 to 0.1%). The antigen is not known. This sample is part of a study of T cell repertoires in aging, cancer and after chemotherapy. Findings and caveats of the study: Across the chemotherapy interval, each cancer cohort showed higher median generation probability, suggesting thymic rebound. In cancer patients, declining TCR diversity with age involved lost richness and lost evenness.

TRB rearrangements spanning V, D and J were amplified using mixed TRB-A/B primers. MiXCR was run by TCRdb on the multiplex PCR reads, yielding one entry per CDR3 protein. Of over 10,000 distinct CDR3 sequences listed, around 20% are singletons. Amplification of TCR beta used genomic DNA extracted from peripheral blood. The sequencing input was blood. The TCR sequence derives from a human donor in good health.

CDR3 sequence: CAKVRGDYGYTF. CDR3 DNA sequence: TGTGCCAAAGTAAGGGGGGACTATGGCTACACCTTC. The rearrangement links TRBV6-4 to TRBJ1-2, with D perhaps matching TRBD1 (6 bases). The V end was cut by 10 bases, the J end by 3 bases, with 12 bases between. Germline CDR1 MRHNA, CDR2 SNTAGT. The CDR3 length is 12 residues.